This entry lists 9 T cell receptor beta chains sequenced from one sample in a study of tumor-infiltrating lymphocytes in primary liver carcinoma. The tissue used was unsorted bulk material of about 20-33 mg. RNA and DNA were co-extracted from it with the AllPrep DNA/RNA mini kit. A primer in the constant region served to generate TCR beta cDNA from approximately 450 ng of total RNA. A slightly modified ARM-PCR protocol with three nested multiplex PCR rounds produced these TCR beta libraries. Both of the initial two PCR rounds ran for around 10 cycles and employed TRBV1-TRBV30 forward primers alongside a C-beta reverse primer. TCRdb itself ran the multiplex PCR reads through MiXCR, one entry per CDR3 protein. This table holds roughly 120,000 distinct CDR3 sequences, around 60% found once. Sequencing used liver tumor tissue from sampling region 1. Subset indicated: tumor region T1, superior pole. These receptors came from a woman between 55 and 75 years old with primary liver carcinoma and hepatitis B virus infection.

The CDR3: CAWSETGVAEELFF. As DNA, the CDR3 is TGTGCCTGGAGTGAAACAGGGGTGGCCGAGGAGCTGTTTTTT. The chain employs TRBV30 and TRBJ2-2; 7 bases are a match to TRBD1. Germline values: CDR1 GTSNPN, CDR2 SVGIG (reference sequence). This CDR3 comprises 14 residues. V shed 1 base, J shed 10 bases, and the junction held 9 bases outside the gene matches.

Notes on this clonotype: Relative to the germline gene, one junction end is altered; a read error may explain this. The V call is TRBV5-1, the J call TRBJ2-3; 8 bases line up with TRBD1. The germline gives CDR1 SGHRS, CDR2 YFSETQ. The CDR3 covers 14 residues. The DNA of the CDR3 is TGCACCAGCGCACAGACAGGGGACACAGATACGCAGTATTTT. This translates into CTSAQTGDTDTQYF.

As regards this clonotype: The junction and the germline gene differ at one end; a read error may be behind it. The chain is built from TRBV12-3 or TRBV12-4 and TRBJ1-3; D uncertain. The CDR3 length is 17 residues. The CDR3 bases are TGTGCCAGCAGCAGAAGGGCGGGGAGCTTCTCTGGAAGCACCATATATTTT. Translation: CASSRRAGSFSGSTIYF.

This chain links TRBV28 with TRBJ2-3; possible D gene TRBD2, 5 bases. V lost 8 bases, J lost 0 bases, and 12 bases lay in between. Germline V gene data show CDR1 as MDHEN and CDR2 as SYDVKM. The CDR3 covers 14 residues. Written as DNA, the CDR3 is TGTGCCAGCGAAACTGGCGGGAGCACAGATACGCAGTATTTT. Translation gives CASETGGSTDTQYF. The entire variable domain, with the rest obtained from reference TRBV28 and TRBJ2-3, is as follows: DVKVTQSSRYLVKRTGEKVFLECVQDMDHENMFWYRQDPGLGLRLIYFSYDVKMKEKGDIPEGYSVSREKKERFSLILESASTNQTSMYLCASETGGSTDTQYFGPGTRLTVL.

This clonotype was detected ten times or more. The rearrangement uses TRBV11-2 and TRBJ2-5; D is uncertain. The CDR3 totals 11 residues. The germline CDR1 and CDR2 sequences are SGHAT and FQNNGV. With 2 bases removed from V and 5 bases from J, the gap between germline ends came to 3 bases. CDR3: CASSLLETQYF. CDR3 bases: TGTGCCAGCAGCTTACTCGAGACCCAGTACTTC.

Details on this clonotype: An end of the junction does not agree with germline; a read error may underlie this. The chain is built from TRBV7-9 and TRBJ2-1, with TRBD2 matching over 9 bases. Per the germline V gene, CDR1 is SEHNR and CDR2 is FQNEAQ (reference sequence). The CDR3 has 17 residues. For the CDR3, the DNA is TGTGCCAGCAGCTCAGCGACGACTAGCGGAGGATACAATGGGCAGTTCTTC. This translates into CASSSATTSGGYNGQFF.

Written as DNA, the CDR3 is TGTGCCAGCAGTTCAAGGACGGGGGTTTCCACTGAAGCTTTCTTT. Its translation: CASSSRTGVSTEAFF. This chain links TRBV12-3 or TRBV12-4 with TRBJ1-1, with D perhaps matching TRBD1 (5 bases). The V and J ends lost 4 bases and 4 bases respectively, with 16 bases between them. The CDR3 has 15 residues.

This clonotype was picked up a small number of times. One base away lies a much larger clone, so this may be a sequencing read error. This chain joins TRBV6-1 and TRBJ2-7, with TRBD2 matching 8 bases. V was pared by 4 bases and J by 3 bases, with 11 bases of the junction left unmatched. The CDR3 is made up of 16 amino acids. Germline loops: CDR1 MNHNS, CDR2 SASEGT. CDR3 DNA: TGTGCCAGCAGTGGGACTAGCAGGATACACGGCTACGAGCAGTACTTC. Its translation is CASSGTSRIHGYEQYF.

Comment on this clonotype: The missing conserved phenylalanine or tryptophan at the end of this CDR3 makes a read error likely. CDR3 in amino acids: CTSTTPGRGARGEQYS. In nucleotides, the CDR3 is TGTACCAGCACGACTCCTGGGCGGGGGGCAAGGGGGGAGCAGTACTCC. The J gene is TRBJ2-7, the V gene TRBV11-2, with 8 positions matching TRBD2. The CDR3 loop spans 16 amino acids. From germline, CDR1 is SGHAT and CDR2 FQNNGV.